This T cell receptor beta chain was recorded in a study of OX40 agonist ivuxolimab in advanced cancers. Baseline, cycle 4 day 1, and cycle 7 day 1 were the blood sampling points. Study results and caveats: Some nonresponders additionally presented with little normalized T-cell clonal expansion.

On this clone itself: No antigen is known for it.

CDR1 SGDLS and CDR2 YYNGEE come from the germline V gene. The CDR3 runs 15 residues. With V trimmed by 1 base and J by 3 bases, 6 bases remained unmatched. Using immunoSEQ multiplex PCR, the repertoire was profiled, and TCRdb retains in-frame clones only, with some absent. This sample yields around 93,000 clones, of which around 87% are seen a single time; around 1.5% belongs to the top ten. The material sequenced was CD4+ or CD8+ T cells sorted from blood, taken in a trial of the OX40 agonist ivuxolimab. The chain links TRBV9 to TRBJ2-7; the match to TRBD1 covers 8 bases. The source is an adult with an advanced solid tumor such as melanoma, head and neck, liver or kidney cancer. CDR3: CASSVFPDRDYEQYF. The DNA for the CDR3 is TGTGCCAGCAGCGTATTTCCGGACAGGGACTACGAGCAGTACTTC.